The 3 T cell receptor beta chains below all came from one sample that was sequenced in a study of blood T cell repertoires in COVID-19. The table came from immunoSEQ multiplex PCR; TCRdb's copy has only in-frame clones and leaves some out. The data contain over 600,000 clones, over 80% of them singletons. The sequenced sample was peripheral blood. The receptor source for this set is a young woman with acute or convalescent COVID-19.

CDR3 sequence: CASSRRQKTYNSPLHF. The CDR3 coding sequence is TGTGCCAGCAGCCGACGACAGAAGACCTATAATTCACCCCTCCACTTT. This chain joins TRBV3-1 (or the pseudogene TRBV3-2) and TRBJ1-6; maybe TRBD1 (5 bases). Germline assignment: CDR1 LGHDT and CDR2 YNNKEL (reference sequence). Trimming shortened V by 4 bases and J by 2 bases, and 12 bases separated the two germline ends. CDR3 length: 16 residues.

This rearrangement joins TRBV7-6 to TRBJ1-3, with D tentatively TRBD1 (5 bases). V gave up 8 bases and J gave up 3 bases, with 17 bases separating them. This CDR3 is built from 15 residues. Germline V gene data show CDR1 as SGHVS and CDR2 as FNYEAQ. CDR3 sequence reads: CASAGGPGSGNTIYF. The CDR3, as DNA: TGTGCCAGCGCGGGGGGTCCCGGTAGTGGAAACACCATATATTTT.

On this clone: Other DNA sequences within the sample encode an identical CDR3. The CDR3 reads CASSDSYEQYF. Written as DNA, the CDR3 is TGTGCCAGCAGTGACAGCTACGAGCAGTACTTC. This chain links TRBV6-2 or TRBV6-3 with TRBJ2-7; weak D call: TRBD1 (5 bases). Trimming pared 5 bases from V and 3 bases from J, leaving 5 bases between. From germline, CDR1 is MNHEY and CDR2 SVGEGT. This CDR3 comprises 11 residues.